These 17 T cell receptor beta chains were all obtained from the same sample, sequenced in a study of blood T cell repertoires in COVID-19. Measured with immunoSEQ multiplex PCR; TCRdb has only the in-frame clones, and not every one. The sample lists roughly 49,000 clones; 90% were seen once. Sample: peripheral blood. The source is a woman aged 80 or over with acute or convalescent COVID-19.

The chain uses TRBV19 and TRBJ2-1; unclear D gene. Per the germline V gene, CDR1 is LNHDA and CDR2 is SQIVND (reference sequence). This CDR3 spans 11 amino acids. Trimming pared 4 bases from V and 4 bases from J, leaving 2 bases between. The CDR3, as DNA: TGTGCCAGTAGTACTTACAATGAGCAGTTCTTC. It is translated as CASSTYNEQFF.

The chain employs TRBV7-3 and TRBJ2-1; weak D call: TRBD1 (6 bases). Germline V gives CDR1 SGHTA, CDR2 FQGTGA. This CDR3 comprises 16 residues. The V gene lost 5 bases and the J gene lost 0 bases, with 14 bases spanning the gap. The CDR3 region is CASSVQGIPSYNEQFF. The CDR3, as DNA: TGTGCCAGCAGCGTCCAGGGGATTCCCTCCTACAATGAGCAGTTCTTC.

The chain uses TRBV5-1 and TRBJ1-3, with D unclear. The germline V gene encodes CDR1 SGHRS and CDR2 YFSETQ. The CDR3 consists of 15 residues. V shed 1 base and J shed 2 bases, with 10 bases lying between them. CDR3 sequence (DNA): TGCGCCAGCAGCTTGACTCTGGGCACTGGAAACACCATATATTTT. Amino acids: CASSLTLGTGNTIYF.

The CDR3 spells CASSSSGTSSYNEQFF. CDR3 coding DNA: TGTGCCAGCAGCAGTAGCGGGACGAGCTCCTACAATGAGCAGTTCTTC. V usage is TRBV3-1 (or the pseudogene TRBV3-2) and J usage is TRBJ2-1; 8 bases align to TRBD2. There are 16 residues in the CDR3. The V segment lost 5 bases and the J segment 0 bases; nucleotides outside the gene matches: 6. CDR1 and CDR2 from the germline V gene are LGHDT and YNNKEL (reference sequence).

The CDR3 loop reads CASSVESIHTGDNEQFF. Here the CDR3 DNA reads TGTGCCAGCAGCGTAGAATCGATTCATACAGGGGACAATGAGCAGTTCTTC. The chain links TRBV9 to TRBJ2-1; 7 nucleotides line up with TRBD1. The CDR3 totals 17 residues. The junction had 11 bases not matched to a gene; V was cut back by 0 bases and J by 5 bases. Per germline, CDR1 SGDLS and CDR2 YYNGEE.

The chain carries TRBV5-1 and TRBJ2-3, with D tentatively TRBD1 (5 bases). This CDR3 is built from 15 residues. CDR1 is SGHRS, CDR2 YFSETQ, per germline. Between the trimmed V and J ends, which lost 0 bases and 0 bases, there was a span of 8 bases. The CDR3 region has the DNA TGCGCCAGCAGCTTGGTTGGGGCTAGCACAGATACGCAGTATTTT. Residues: CASSLVGASTDTQYF.

The CDR3 spells CASGSFGGFTDTQYF. DNA of the CDR3: TGTGCCAGCGGTTCCTTCGGGGGGTTCACAGATACGCAGTATTTT. The J gene is TRBJ2-3, the V gene TRBV27; 7 bases align to TRBD2. The ends lost 8 bases at V and 2 bases at J; junction bases unmatched: 10. The CDR3 extends over 15 amino acids. Germline loops: CDR1 MNHEY, CDR2 SMNVEV (reference sequence).

Only a few counts were recorded for this clone. The chain employs TRBV7-2 and TRBJ2-7, with 10 positions matching TRBD1. CDR3 length equals 17 residues. V trimming: 1 base; J trimming: 6 bases; junction bases outside the gene matches: 12. From germline, CDR1 is SGHTA and CDR2 FQGNSA. The CDR3, as DNA: TGTGCCAGCAGCTTAGTGGGACAGACAGGGGGCCAGGTCGAGCAGTACTTC. Translation: CASSLVGQTGGQVEQYF.

This chain uses TRBV11-2 with TRBJ1-4; 8 nucleotides line up with TRBD1. CDR1 is SGHAT, CDR2 FQNNGV, per germline. The J segment lost 3 bases and the V segment lost 5 bases, leaving 5 bases of the junction unmatched. The CDR3 runs 15 residues. Here the CDR3 DNA reads TGTGCCAGCAGCGAGCAGGGGGCTTCTAATGAAAAACTGTTTTTT. This encodes CASSEQGASNEKLFF.

This sequence joins TRBV21-1 and TRBJ2-5; the DNA was not compared with TRBD1, the D call given in the table. TRBV21-1 constitutes a pseudogene. This CDR3 region has 14 residues. The CDR3 DNA reads as TGTGCCAGCAGCTTAAGAGGGGGTACAGAGACCCAGTACTTC. Its translation: CASSLRGGTETQYF.

The V gene is TRBV4-2, the J gene TRBJ1-2; D is perhaps TRBD1 (5 bases). Trimming stripped 0 bases from V and 1 base from J, with 12 bases between. CDR3 length equals 16 residues. In germline, CDR1 is LGHNA, CDR2 YNFKEQ. DNA for the CDR3: TGTGCCAGCAGCCAAGACTCGGGGGTCCTTAACTATGGCTACACCTTC. This translates into CASSQDSGVLNYGYTF.

This chain connects TRBV30 to TRBJ2-1, with a possible D match to TRBD1 (6 bases). This CDR3 region has 13 residues. The V end was cut by 5 bases, the J end by 6 bases, with 14 bases between. Germline CDR1 GTSNPN, CDR2 SVGIG (reference sequence). The CDR3 DNA follows: TGTGCCTGGGAACCGACAGGTTTCAATGAGCAGTTCTTC. Protein product: CAWEPTGFNEQFF.

This rearrangement joins TRBV7-8 to TRBJ1-1; tentative D call: TRBD1 (5 bases). The CDR3 has 12 residues. Germline loops: CDR1 SGHVS, CDR2 FQNEAQ. V was pared by 2 bases and J by 6 bases, with 7 bases between. The DNA for the CDR3 is TGTGCCAGCAGCTTATTAGGGGCTGAAGCTTTCTTT. It encodes CASSLLGAEAFF.

V gene TRBV3-1 (or the pseudogene TRBV3-2) combines with J gene TRBJ1-3, with D perhaps matching TRBD1 (6 bases). V was trimmed by 4 bases and J by 9 bases, leaving 16 bases between them. The CDR3 runs 14 residues. Germline CDR1 is LGHDT and CDR2 is YNNKEL (reference sequence). In DNA, the CDR3 is TGTGCCAGCAGCCGCCGCAGGGGAGGGGTCACCATATATTTT. Translated: CASSRRRGGVTIYF.

The V and J genes are TRBV2 and TRBJ2-1; the D gene is possibly TRBD2 (5 bases). The CDR3 totals 14 residues. V lost 4 bases to trimming and J lost 3 bases, with 10 bases between them. CDR1 is SNHLY, CDR2 FYNNEI, per germline. The CDR3 loop is CASSADLRYNEQFF. The DNA for the CDR3 is TGTGCCAGCAGTGCGGACTTACGCTACAATGAGCAGTTCTTC.

The J gene is TRBJ2-3, the V gene TRBV5-8; TRBD2 matches 7 bases. V dropped 2 bases and J dropped 0; count of bases not matched to a gene: 9. The germline gives CDR1 SGHTS, CDR2 YDEGEE. This CDR3 spans 17 amino acids. This chain's CDR3 is CASSFGGSSFSTDTQYF. The CDR3 DNA reads TGTGCCAGCAGCTTCGGCGGGAGCAGTTTCAGCACAGATACGCAGTATTTT.

The J gene is TRBJ1-1, the V gene TRBV24-1; 9 positions agree with TRBD1. This CDR3 spans 15 amino acids. J was trimmed by 1 base and V by 6 bases; bases with no gene match: 5. Per germline, CDR1 KGHDR and CDR2 SFDVKD. The CDR3 reads CATSQRQGGNTEAFF. The DNA for the CDR3 is TGTGCCACCAGTCAGAGACAGGGGGGGAACACTGAAGCTTTCTTT.